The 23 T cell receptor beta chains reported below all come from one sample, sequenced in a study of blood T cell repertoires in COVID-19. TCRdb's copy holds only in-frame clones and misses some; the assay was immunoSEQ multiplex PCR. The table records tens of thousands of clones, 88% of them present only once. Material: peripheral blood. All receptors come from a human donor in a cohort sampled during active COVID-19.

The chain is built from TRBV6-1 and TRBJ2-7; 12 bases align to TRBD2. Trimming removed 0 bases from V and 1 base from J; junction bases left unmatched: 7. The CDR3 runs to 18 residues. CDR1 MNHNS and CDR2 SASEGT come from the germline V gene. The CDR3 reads CASSEARLAGGPSYEQYF. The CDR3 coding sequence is TGTGCCAGCAGTGAAGCGAGGCTAGCGGGAGGGCCTTCCTACGAGCAGTACTTC.

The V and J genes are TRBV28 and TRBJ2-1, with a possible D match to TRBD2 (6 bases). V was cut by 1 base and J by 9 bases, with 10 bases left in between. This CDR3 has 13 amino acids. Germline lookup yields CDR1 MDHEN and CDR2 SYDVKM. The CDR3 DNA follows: TGTGCCAGCAGTTTATATACTAGCAGTGAGCAGTTCTTC. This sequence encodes CASSLYTSSEQFF. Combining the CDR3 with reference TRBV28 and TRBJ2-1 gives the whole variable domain DVKVTQSSRYLVKRTGEKVFLECVQDMDHENMFWYRQDPGLGLRLIYFSYDVKMKEKGDIPEGYSVSREKKERFSLILESASTNQTSMYLCASSLYTSSEQFFGPGTRLTVL.

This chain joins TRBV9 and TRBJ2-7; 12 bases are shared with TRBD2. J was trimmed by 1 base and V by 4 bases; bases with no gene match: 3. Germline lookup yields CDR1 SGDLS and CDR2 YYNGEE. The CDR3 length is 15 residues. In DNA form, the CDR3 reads TGTGCCAGCAGCTTCGGACTAGCGGGATCCTACGAGCAGTACTTC. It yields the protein CASSFGLAGSYEQYF.

The CDR3 is CASTIRDSRNRAGANVLTF. The CDR3 nucleotides read TGTGCCAGTACGATACGGGACAGTCGAAATCGGGCTGGGGCCAACGTCCTGACTTTC. The chain combines TRBV19 with TRBJ2-6, with 7 bases that match TRBD1. CDR3 length: 19 residues. V lost 7 bases and J lost 2; bases outside the gene matches: 17. The germline CDR1 and CDR2 sequences are LNHDA and SQIVND (reference sequence).

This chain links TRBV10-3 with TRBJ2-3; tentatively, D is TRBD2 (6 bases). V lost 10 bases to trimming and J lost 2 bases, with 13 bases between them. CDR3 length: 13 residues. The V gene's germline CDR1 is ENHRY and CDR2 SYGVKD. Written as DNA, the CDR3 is TGTGCCAGCCTTAGCGGCATCACAGATACGCAGTATTTT. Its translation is CASLSGITDTQYF.

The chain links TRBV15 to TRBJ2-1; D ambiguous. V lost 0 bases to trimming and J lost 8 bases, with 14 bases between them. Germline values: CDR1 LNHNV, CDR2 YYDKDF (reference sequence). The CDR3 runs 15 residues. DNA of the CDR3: TGTGCCACCAGCAGAGATTTACACCGTTCCCATGAGCAGTTCTTC. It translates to CATSRDLHRSHEQFF.

Here the CDR3 DNA reads TGTGCCACCGGGACAGGGGTCTGGGAGCAGTACTTC. Encoded protein: CATGTGVWEQYF. The chain links TRBV15 to TRBJ2-7, with TRBD1 identical over 10 bases. The V segment lost 8 bases and the J segment 7 bases; nucleotides outside the gene matches: 5. CDR1 is LNHNV, CDR2 YYDKDF, per germline (reference sequence). The CDR3 has 12 amino acids.

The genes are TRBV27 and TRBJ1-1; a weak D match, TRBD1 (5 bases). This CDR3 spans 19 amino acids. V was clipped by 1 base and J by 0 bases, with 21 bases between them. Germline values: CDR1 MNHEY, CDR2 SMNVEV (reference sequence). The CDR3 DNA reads TGTGCCAGCAGTTTATTTTTTAGTGAGACAGCACATATGAACACTGAAGCTTTCTTT. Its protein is CASSLFFSETAHMNTEAFF.

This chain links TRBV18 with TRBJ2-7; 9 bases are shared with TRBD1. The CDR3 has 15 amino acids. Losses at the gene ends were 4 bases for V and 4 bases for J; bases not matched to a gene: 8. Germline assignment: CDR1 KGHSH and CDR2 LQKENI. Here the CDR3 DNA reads TGTGCCAGCTCACTCTTACAGGGGGCGCTTTACGAGCAGTACTTC. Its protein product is CASSLLQGALYEQYF.

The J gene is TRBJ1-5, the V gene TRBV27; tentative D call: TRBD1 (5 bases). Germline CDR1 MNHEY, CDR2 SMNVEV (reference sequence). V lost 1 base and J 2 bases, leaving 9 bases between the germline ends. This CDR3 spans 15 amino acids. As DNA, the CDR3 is TGTGCCAGCAGTTTATGGGGGGTTGGCAATCAGCCCCAGCATTTT. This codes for CASSLWGVGNQPQHF.

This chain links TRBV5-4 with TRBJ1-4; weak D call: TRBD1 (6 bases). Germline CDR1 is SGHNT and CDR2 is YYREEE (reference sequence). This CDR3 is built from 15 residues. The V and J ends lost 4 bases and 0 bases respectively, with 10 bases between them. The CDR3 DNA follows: TGTGCCAGCAGCACCGCAGGGGCAACTAATGAAAAACTGTTTTTT. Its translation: CASSTAGATNEKLFF.

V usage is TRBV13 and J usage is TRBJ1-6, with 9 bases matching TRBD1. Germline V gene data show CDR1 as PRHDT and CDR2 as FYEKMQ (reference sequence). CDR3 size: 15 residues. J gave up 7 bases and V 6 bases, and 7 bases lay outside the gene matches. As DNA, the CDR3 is TGTGCCAGCAGTCTAGCCGGGACAGGGAATTCACCCCTCCACTTT. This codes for CASSLAGTGNSPLHF. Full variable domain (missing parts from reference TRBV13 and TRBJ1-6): AAGVIQSPRHLIKEKRETATLKCYPIPRHDTVYWYQQGPGQDPQFLISFYEKMQSDKGSIPDRFSAQQFSDYHSELNMSSLELGDSALYFCASSLAGTGNSPLHFGNGTRLTVT.

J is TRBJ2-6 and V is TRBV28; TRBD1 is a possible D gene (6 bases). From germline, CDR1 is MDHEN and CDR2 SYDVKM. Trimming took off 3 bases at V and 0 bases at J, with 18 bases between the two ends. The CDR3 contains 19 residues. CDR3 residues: CASSFLGWDTDSGANVLTF. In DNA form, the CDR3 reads TGTGCCAGCAGTTTCCTTGGTTGGGACACCGACTCTGGGGCCAACGTCCTGACTTTC. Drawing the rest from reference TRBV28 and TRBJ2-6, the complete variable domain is DVKVTQSSRYLVKRTGEKVFLECVQDMDHENMFWYRQDPGLGLRLIYFSYDVKMKEKGDIPEGYSVSREKKERFSLILESASTNQTSMYLCASSFLGWDTDSGANVLTFGAGSRLTVL.

The CDR3 DNA reads TGTGCCAGTAGCGTGAGGGCAGATACGCAGTATTTT. Translated, it gives CASSVRADTQYF. V and J are TRBV19 and TRBJ2-3, with a possible D match to TRBD2 (5 bases). The CDR3 contains 12 residues. CDR1 LNHDA and CDR2 SQIVND come from the germline V gene (reference sequence). Trimming left V 6 bases short and J 4 bases short, with 8 bases between.

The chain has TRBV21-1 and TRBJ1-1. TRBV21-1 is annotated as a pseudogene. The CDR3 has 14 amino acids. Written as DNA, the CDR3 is TGTGCCAGCAGCACGCGGGATGGGAACACTGAAGCTTTCTTT. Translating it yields CASSTRDGNTEAFF.

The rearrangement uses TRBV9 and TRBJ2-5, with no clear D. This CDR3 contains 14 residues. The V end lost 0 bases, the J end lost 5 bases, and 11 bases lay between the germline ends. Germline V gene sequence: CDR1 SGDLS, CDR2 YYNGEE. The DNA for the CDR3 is TGTGCCAGCAGCGTAGGCCGCCCCGGGGAGACCCAGTACTTC. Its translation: CASSVGRPGETQYF.

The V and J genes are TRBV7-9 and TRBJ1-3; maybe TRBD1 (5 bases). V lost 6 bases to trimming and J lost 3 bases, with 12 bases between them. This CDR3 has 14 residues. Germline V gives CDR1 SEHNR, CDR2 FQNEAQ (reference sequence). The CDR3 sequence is CASRLTDSGNTIYF. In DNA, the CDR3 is TGTGCCAGCAGACTTACTGACAGTGGAAACACCATATATTTT.

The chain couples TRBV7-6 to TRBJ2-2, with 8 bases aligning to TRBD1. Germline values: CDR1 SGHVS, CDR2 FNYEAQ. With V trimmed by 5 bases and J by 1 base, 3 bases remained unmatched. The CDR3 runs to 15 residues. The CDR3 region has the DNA TGTGCCAGCAGCGCCGGGACAGGGAACACCGGGGAGCTGTTTTTT. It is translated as CASSAGTGNTGELFF. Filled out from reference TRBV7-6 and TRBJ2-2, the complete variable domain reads GAGVSQSPRYKVTKRGQDVALRCDPISGHVSLYWYRQALGQGPEFLTYFNYEAQQDKSGLPNDRFSAERPEGSISTLTIQRTEQRDSAMYRCASSAGTGNTGELFFGEGSRLTVL.

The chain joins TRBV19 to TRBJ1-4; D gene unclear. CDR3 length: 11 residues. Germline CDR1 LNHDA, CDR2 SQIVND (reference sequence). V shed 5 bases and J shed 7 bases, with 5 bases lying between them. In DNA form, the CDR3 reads TGTGCCAGTAGTCTACTTGAAAAACTGTTTTTT. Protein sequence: CASSLLEKLFF. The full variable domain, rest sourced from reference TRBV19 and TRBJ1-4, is DGGITQSPKYLFRKEGQNVTLSCEQNLNHDAMYWYRQDPGQGLRLIYYSQIVNDFQKGDIAEGYSVSREKKESFPLTVTSAQKNPTAFYLCASSLLEKLFFGSGTQLSVL.

This chain's CDR3 is CASSYSLAGSSYEQYF. The CDR3 DNA reads as TGTGCCAGCAGTTACTCGTTAGCGGGCAGCTCCTACGAGCAGTACTTC. The V call is TRBV6-5, the J call TRBJ2-7, with 7 bases lining up with TRBD2. This CDR3 contains 16 residues. Trimming removed 0 bases from V and 0 bases from J; junction bases left unmatched: 5. Germline CDR1 reads MNHEY; CDR2 reads SVGAGI.

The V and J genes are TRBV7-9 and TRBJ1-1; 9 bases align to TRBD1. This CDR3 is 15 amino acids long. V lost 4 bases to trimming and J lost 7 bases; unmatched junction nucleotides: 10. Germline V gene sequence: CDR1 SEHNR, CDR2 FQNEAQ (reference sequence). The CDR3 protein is CASSSTNRDRDEAFF. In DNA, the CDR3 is TGTGCCAGCAGCTCTACCAACCGGGACAGGGATGAAGCTTTCTTT.

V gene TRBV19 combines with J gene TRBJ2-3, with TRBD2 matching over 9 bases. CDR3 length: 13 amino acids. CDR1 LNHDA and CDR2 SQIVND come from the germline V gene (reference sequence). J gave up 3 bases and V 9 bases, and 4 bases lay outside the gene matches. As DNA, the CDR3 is TGTGCCAGCGGCGGGAGGGTAACAGATACGCAGTATTTT. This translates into CASGGRVTDTQYF.

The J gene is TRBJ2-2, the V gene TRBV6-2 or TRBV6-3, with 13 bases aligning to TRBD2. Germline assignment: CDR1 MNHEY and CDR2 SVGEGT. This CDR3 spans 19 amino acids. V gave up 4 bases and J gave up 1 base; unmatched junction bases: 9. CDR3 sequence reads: CASSSTGLAGRKNTGELFF. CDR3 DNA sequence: TGTGCCAGCAGTTCCACGGGACTAGCGGGGCGAAAGAACACCGGGGAGCTGTTTTTT.